This T cell receptor (beta chain) was identified in a study of T cell responses to AZD1222 COVID-19 vaccine. The table came from immunoSEQ multiplex PCR; TCRdb's copy has only in-frame clones and leaves some out. Of under 200,000 clones listed, 85% to 90% are singletons. J lost 4 bases, V lost 0 bases, and 1 base had no gene match. This CDR3 has 16 amino acids. Germline V gene lookup returns CDR1 MRHNA and CDR2 SNTAGT. Whole-study findings and limits: Sampling captured repertoires only after the peak T cell response. Unmutated variant regions reportedly attract nearly half of all spike-specific TCRs. There were vaccine-associated CD4 TCRs across spike, dominant at 160-218 and 743-854. An increase in Spike-specific TCR breadth and depth was observed after two AZD1222 doses.

In regard to this clone: Antigen unknown.

Sequenced here: peripheral blood, sampled 28 days after the second AZD1222 dose. This TCR was sampled from an adult who received the AZD1222 COVID-19 vaccine. This rearrangement joins TRBV6-4 to TRBJ2-3, with TRBD2 matching 13 bases. The DNA for the CDR3 is TGTGCCAGCAGTGACTCAGGGACTAGCGGGGCAGATACGCAGTATTTT. Translated, it gives CASSDSGTSGADTQYF.